A selection of T cell receptor beta chains follows, all from one sample in a study of post-analysis software for immune sequencing data. TCRdb fed the PCR reads into MiXCR, producing one record per CDR3 protein. This table holds roughly 730,000 distinct CDR3 sequences, 25% to 30% found once. Sequencing was carried out using blood. The receptors stem from a girl aged 10-17 years with multiple sclerosis. The CDR3 runs from the conserved cysteine through the conserved F or W. The order of the fields is clone size, D gene, J gene, V gene, CDR3 protein, CDR3 DNA. The D gene is left open where the match is weak. Only part of the rows carry a size: once, few, many, or a class if the clone is expanded.

.,TRBD2,TRBJ2-3,TRBV12-3/TRBV12-4,CASSINLSGGASDAQYF,TGTGCCAGCAGTATAAACCTTAGCGGGGGGGCATCAGATGCGCAGTATTTT
few,.,TRBJ1-6,TRBV27,CASREWRTNSPLHF,TGTGCTAGCAGGGAGTGGAGGACGAATTCACCCCTCCACTTT
few,.,TRBJ2-5,TRBV29-1,CSQESREKGAQETQYF,TGCAGCCAGGAGTCCCGGGAGAAGGGGGCACAAGAGACCCAGTACTTC
few,TRBD2,TRBJ2-3,TRBV5-1,CASSPGTSGSRISTDTQYF,TGCGCCAGCAGCCCCGGGACTAGCGGCAGTCGGATTAGCACAGATACGCAGTATTTT
.,TRBD2,TRBJ2-3,TRBV7-2,CASSLRASGGASTDTQYF,TGTGCCAGCAGCCTAAGGGCTAGCGGGGGGGCTAGCACAGATACGCAGTATTTT
few,TRBD1,TRBJ1-1,TRBV11-2,CASSSRDRGSGEAFF,TGTGCCAGCAGCTCGCGGGACAGGGGATCGGGTGAAGCTTTCTTT
many,.,TRBJ2-3,TRBV11-1,CASRFSDTQYF,TGTGCCAGCAGATTCTCGGATACGCAGTATTTT
.,.,TRBJ1-1,TRBV5-1,CASSPAGNTEAFF,TGTGCCAGCAGCCCCGCCGGGAACACTGAAGCTTTCTTT
.,.,TRBJ2-5,TRBV10-3,CASSAIRGDETQYF,TGTGCCAGCTCAGCCATACGGGGAGACGAGACCCAGTACTTC
few,.,TRBJ2-1,TRBV2,CASTRRGTHNEQFF,TGTGCCAGCACTCGAAGGGGGACCCACAATGAGCAGTTCTTC
.,.,TRBJ2-5,TRBV24-1,CATRSAGGALRGTQYF,TGTGCCACCAGATCCGCGGGCGGGGCCCTAAGGGGGACCCAGTACTTC
.,.,TRBJ2-1,TRBV5-5,CASSLGVGPLPYNEQFF,TGTGCCAGCAGCTTAGGTGTTGGCCCCCTCCCCTACAATGAGCAGTTCTTC
.,.,TRBJ2-7,TRBV4-3,CASSQEPLRGSYEQYF,TGCGCCAGCAGCCAAGAACCCCTCAGGGGCTCCTACGAGCAGTACTTC
many,TRBD2,TRBJ2-3,TRBV7-2,CASSLAGTSGRGDTQYF,TGTGCCAGCAGCTTAGCTGGGACTAGCGGGAGAGGAGATACGCAGTATTTT
many,TRBD2,TRBJ2-3,TRBV4-3,CASSPSGPSTDTQYF,TGCGCCAGCAGTCCTAGCGGGCCGAGCACAGATACGCAGTATTTT
.,.,TRBJ2-7,TRBV4-1,CASSHLAGYEQYF,TGCGCCAGCAGCCATTTGGCGGGTTACGAGCAGTACTTC
few,TRBD1,TRBJ2-7,TRBV3-1,CASSRRGLRHEQYF,TGTGCCAGCAGCCGCAGGGGGCTCCGCCACGAGCAGTACTTC
.,.,TRBJ2-5,TRBV6-6,CASSYNSETQYF,TGTGCCAGCAGTTACAACTCCGAGACCCAGTACTTC
few,.,TRBJ2-3,TRBV28,CASSGGADSYTDTQYF,TGTGCCAGCAGTGGGGGGGCGGACAGCTACACAGATACGCAGTATTTT
.,TRBD1,TRBJ1-1,TRBV5-6,CASSKYRGTEAFF,TGTGCCAGCTCCAAATACAGGGGCACTGAAGCTTTCTTT
.,.,TRBJ2-7,TRBV20-1,CSAPIEVDYEQYF,TGCAGTGCCCCCATTGAGGTCGACTACGAGCAGTACTTC
few,.,TRBJ1-2,TRBV6-6,CASSYGSGILAYGYTF,TGTGCCAGCAGTTATGGCTCCGGGATCCTTGCGTATGGCTACACCTTC
few,TRBD1,TRBJ1-2,TRBV20-1,CSARGDRGGYTF,TGCAGTGCTAGAGGGGACAGGGGTGGCTACACCTTC
.,TRBD1,TRBJ1-2,TRBV5-1,CASSLVAGGLDGYTF,TGCGCCAGCAGCTTGGTGGCAGGGGGACTGGACGGCTACACCTTC
few,TRBD1,TRBJ2-1,TRBV6-5,CASSMGQGWPYNEQFF,TGTGCCAGCAGTATGGGACAGGGCTGGCCCTACAATGAGCAGTTCTTC
.,.,TRBJ2-5,TRBV12-3/TRBV12-4,CASSLIGEAQYF,TGTGCCAGCAGTTTAATTGGAGAGGCCCAGTACTTC
few,.,TRBJ2-3,TRBV5-1,CASSTPFSNTQYF,TGCGCCAGCAGCACACCGTTTTCGAATACGCAGTATTTT
.,.,TRBJ1-5,TRBV20-1,CSAPGGGASNQPQHF,TGCAGTGCGCCCGGGGGGGGGGCGAGCAATCAGCCCCAGCATTTT
.,.,TRBJ1-1,TRBV7-8,CASSPVGGTLTTEAFF,TGTGCCAGCAGTCCCGTGGGGGGCACGCTGACCACTGAAGCTTTCTTT
.,TRBD2,TRBJ2-1,TRBV10-3,CAISRAGDGNDEQFF,TGTGCCATCAGCCGAGCGGGAGACGGGAACGATGAGCAGTTCTTC
few,TRBD2,TRBJ2-1,TRBV6-1,CASRVTSGGLNEQFF,TGTGCCAGCAGGGTGACTAGCGGGGGACTAAATGAGCAGTTCTTC
.,TRBD2,TRBJ2-7,TRBV11-2,CASSAWTSGYNEQYF,TGCGCCAGCAGCGCCTGGACTAGCGGTTACAATGAGCAGTACTTC
.,.,TRBJ1-5,TRBV6-6,CASSSRAGPVGQPQHF,TGTGCCAGCAGTTCGCGAGCAGGGCCGGTGGGTCAGCCCCAGCATTTT
few,.,TRBJ2-5,TRBV9,CASSVDPRPQETQYF,TGTGCCAGCAGCGTAGATCCCCGACCACAAGAGACCCAGTACTTC
.,.,TRBJ1-4,TRBV29-1,CSADDRRGEKLFF,TGCAGCGCCGATGACAGGCGTGGCGAAAAACTGTTTTTT
.,.,TRBJ2-1,TRBV24-1,CATSGFGGSSYNEQFF,TGTGCCACCTCAGGGTTCGGGGGTAGCTCCTACAATGAGCAGTTCTTC
few,.,TRBJ1-1,TRBV20-1,CSVSGRTANTEAFF,TGCAGTGTTTCAGGGAGGACGGCGAACACTGAAGCTTTCTTT
.,.,TRBJ2-1,TRBV10-3,CAIRDRSDEQFF,TGTGCCATCAGGGACCGCTCTGATGAGCAGTTCTTC
.,.,TRBJ1-1,TRBV7-2,CASSRNPNTEAFF,TGTGCCAGCAGCCGGAACCCGAACACTGAAGCTTTCTTT
.,TRBD1,TRBJ2-7,TRBV5-6,CASSSPNDRVYEQYF,TGTGCCAGCAGCTCACCAAACGACAGGGTCTACGAGCAGTACTTC
.,TRBD2,TRBJ2-3,TRBV7-9,CASSLTSEGTDTQYF,TGTGCCAGCAGTTTGACTAGCGAAGGCACAGATACGCAGTATTTT
.,.,TRBJ2-3,TRBV27,CASSSPTTSTDTQYF,TGTGCCAGCAGTTCCCCGACAACTAGCACAGATACGCAGTATTTT
once,.,TRBJ2-5,TRBV6-5,CASSYRTVFGTETQYF,TGTGCCAGCAGTTACCGGACAGTGTTTGGGACGGAGACCCAGTACTTC
few,TRBD1,TRBJ1-1,TRBV9,CASSAQGATEAFF,TGTGCCAGCAGCGCCCAGGGGGCCACTGAAGCTTTCTTT
.,TRBD1,TRBJ2-1,TRBV5-1,CASSGGDRGLGYNEQFF,TGCGCCAGCAGCGGGGGTGACAGGGGGCTGGGTTACAATGAGCAGTTCTTC
many,.,TRBJ2-7,TRBV29-1,CSVVGSGTAVGEQYF,TGCAGCGTTGTTGGGAGCGGGACAGCAGTCGGCGAGCAGTACTTC
few,.,TRBJ2-5,TRBV12-3/TRBV12-4,CASSFPPAGTWETQYF,TGTGCCAGCAGTTTTCCCCCGGCAGGGACGTGGGAGACCCAGTACTTC
.,.,TRBJ1-4,TRBV4-1,CASSHPGTRNEKLFF,TGCGCCAGCAGCCACCCGGGGACGCGTAATGAAAAACTGTTTTTT
.,.,TRBJ1-1,TRBV6-5,CASHRVVHTEAFF,TGTGCCAGCCACAGGGTAGTTCACACTGAAGCTTTCTTT
.,.,TRBJ1-1,TRBV4-1,CASSQGASGARAFF,TGCGCCAGCAGCCAAGGGGCCTCCGGGGCCAGGGCTTTCTTT
.,.,TRBJ2-5,TRBV6-6,CATQGRSQETQYF,TGTGCCACCCAGGGGCGGTCCCAAGAGACCCAGTACTTC
few,TRBD1,TRBJ1-5,TRBV24-1,CATSDPGDREAGQPQHF,TGTGCCACCAGTGACCCTGGGGACAGGGAGGCCGGTCAGCCCCAGCATTTT
few,.,TRBJ2-4,TRBV4-3,CASSQDSTGWAKNIQYF,TGCGCCAGCAGCCAAGATAGTACAGGGTGGGCCAAAAACATTCAGTACTTC
.,TRBD1,TRBJ1-2,TRBV5-1,CASSSRHVPGTGTTYGYTF,TGCGCCAGCAGCTCGCGCCACGTCCCCGGGACAGGGACGACCTATGGCTACACCTTC
few,.,TRBJ2-7,TRBV29-1,CSVEVGGSSYEQYF,TGCAGCGTTGAGGTTGGTGGAAGCTCCTACGAGCAGTACTTC
few,TRBD1,TRBJ2-1,TRBV4-1,CASSQEPGQGAYNEQFF,TGCGCCAGCAGCCAAGAGCCGGGACAGGGGGCCTACAATGAGCAGTTCTTC
many,TRBD2,TRBJ2-5,TRBV7-2,CASSLAGGSETQYF,TGTGCCAGCAGCTTAGCGGGAGGGTCGGAGACCCAGTACTTC
.,.,TRBJ2-3,TRBV10-1,CASSVRDTNTQYF,TGCGCCAGCAGTGTCCGGGACACAAATACGCAGTATTTT
few,.,TRBJ2-5,TRBV20-1,CSALPWSGTQYF,TGCAGTGCTCTTCCATGGTCGGGGACCCAGTACTTC